This T cell receptor (beta chain) was retrieved from a study of blood T cells in healthy people across ages (dated by TCRdb to between 2015 and 2017). Broadly, across the study: In model experiments, template switching captured about one uniquely barcoded TCR beta cDNA molecule for every two T cells. To avoid experimental bias, donors of different ages were spread randomly across the sequencing lanes. The study analyzed two additional independent replicas of 1 million unique cDNA reads from the same blood draw for two donors, one aged 18 to 29 and one aged 80 or older. The study measured age-related changes in TCR beta repertoire diversity using deep sequencing normalized with unique cDNA molecular identifiers. The donors were divided into four age groups: young (average around 16 years), middle-aged (under 40), aged (around 67) and long-lived (roughly 82). Study-wide findings and limitations: Estimates of total diversity from one million sequenced T cells were regarded as lower bounds and underestimates. Compared with the aged group, the long-lived group had more naive CD4+ T cells, fewer expanded clones and increased TCR diversity, suggesting age selection. Conclusive comparison of naive and antigen-experienced compartments was prevented by the profiling of bulk unsorted PBMCs. Observed TCR beta diversity per million T cells fell roughly linearly with age, and a significant reduction was already apparent by age roughly 41. Observed TCR beta diversity correlated strongly with the percentage of naive T cells measured by flow cytometry. Because the CMV infection status of the donors was unknown, age-related changes in expanded clonotypes may potentially have been confounded.

The CDR3, from cysteine to phenylalanine, totals 12 residues. Just the 36-base CDR3 DNA is kept, in frame starting at base 1. For CDR1 and CDR2, the germline V gene lists MNHNS and SASEGT. Library construction relied on 5' RACE. The sequencer was an Illumina HiSeq 2500. A second roughly 6 to 12 cycle PCR used a sample-barcoded 5' primer and a J-beta primer mix. A template-switch 5' adaptor carrying 12 random nucleotides introduced a unique molecular identifier onto each TCR beta cDNA molecule. Each sample yielded at least 3 million CDR3-containing paired-end reads. First-strand cDNA synthesis was performed from all RNA using the Mint cDNA synthesis kit, with priming by a TRBC-specific oligonucleotide. Following uracil-DNA glycosylase treatment, a first 18-cycle PCR with universal primers M1SS and BC2_uni_R was performed on all cDNA. The study's processing was this. Normalization of each sample was performed by random selection of 1 million high-quality reads, each carrying a distinct molecular identifier. Reads sharing molecular identifiers were discarded rather than binned into consensus sequences. CDR3 identification, clonotype clustering and error correction used MiTCR with a Q25 quality threshold and the strictest error-elimination algorithm. A nonparametric unseen species model with Euler transformation was used to estimate lower-bound total TCR beta diversity. TCRdb took the public reads, trimmed them with fastp at Q25, ran MiXCR for clone calling and kept in-frame beta chains. Rows are combined by CDR3 protein, so each entry shows the most common genes and DNA. V and J calls and clone size were set by TCRdb, not the authors. For this sample there are 600,000 to 1,000,000 distinct CDR3 sequences; 58% appear just once. Jointly, the top ten make up over 20% of the sample.

On this clonotype itself: Its antigen is unknown. One end of the junction does not line up with germline, which may come from a read error.

Systemically healthy Caucasian individuals from Russia, 39 in total and aged about 6 to 100 years, were included as donors. Each donor gave about 10 milliliters of peripheral blood, drawn into EDTA-treated Vacutainer tubes. PBMCs were isolated by Ficoll-Paque density-gradient centrifugation, with at least 6.5 million obtained per sample. Trizol reagent was used to extract total RNA from PBMCs, with at least 5 micrograms per sample. For every donor, flow cytometry on a PBMC aliquot measured the percentage of naive CD45RAhigh/CD27high T cells. The source material was blood. This clonotype was obtained from a man between 25 and 39 years old in good health. This chain is built from TRBV6-1 and TRBJ1-4, and TRBD1 may be the D gene, going by 6 matching bases. The nucleotides read TGTGCCAGCGGCGACAGGAATGGAAAACTGTTTTTT. This is translated as CASGDRNGKLFF.